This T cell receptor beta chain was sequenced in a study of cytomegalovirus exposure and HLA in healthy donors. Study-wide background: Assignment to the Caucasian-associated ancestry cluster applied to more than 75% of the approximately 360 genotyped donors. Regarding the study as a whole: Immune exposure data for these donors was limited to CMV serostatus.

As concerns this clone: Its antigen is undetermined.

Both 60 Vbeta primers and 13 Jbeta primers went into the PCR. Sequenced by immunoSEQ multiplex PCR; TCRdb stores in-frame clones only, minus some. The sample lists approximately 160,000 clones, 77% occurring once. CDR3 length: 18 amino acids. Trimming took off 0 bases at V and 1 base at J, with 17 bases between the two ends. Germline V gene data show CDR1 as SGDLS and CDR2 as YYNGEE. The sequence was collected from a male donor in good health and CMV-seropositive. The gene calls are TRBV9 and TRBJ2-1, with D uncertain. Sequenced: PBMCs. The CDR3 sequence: CASSVAPTNLLSYNEQFF. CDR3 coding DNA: TGTGCCAGCAGCGTAGCTCCAACTAACCTACTATCCTACAATGAGCAGTTCTTC.